This T cell receptor beta chain was sequenced during a study of T cell changes during pregnancy in multiple sclerosis. The CDR3 spans 15 residues. The data were produced by immunoSEQ multiplex PCR, yet TCRdb's version contains in-frame clones alone and is incomplete. Of approximately 60,000 clones listed, roughly nine tenths are singletons. The clonotype was recovered from a female donor with multiple sclerosis, enrolled in a pregnancy study. V is TRBV21-1 and J is TRBJ1-2; TRBD1 is taken as the D call from the table, unchecked against the DNA. TRBV21-1 is given as a pseudogene. Here the sequenced sample was CD4+ T cells from peripheral blood mononuclear cells, taken in the second trimester of pregnancy. The DNA for the CDR3 is TGTGCCAGCAGCAAAGCCAGGGGGCCTTACTATGGCTACACCTTC. Amino acid sequence: CASSKARGPYYGYTF.